Reported below is one T cell receptor (beta chain). The clone's antigen remains unknown. Within one base of it there is no much larger clone, and no base qualities were kept. Other nucleotide sequences from this sample produce the same CDR3. The data were obtained in a study of shared clonotypes between healthy human individuals (TCRdb year 2020). Context from the whole study: A couple of women and three men aged 18 to 49 years were included in the cohort. The study deeply sequenced blood TCR repertoires of about 5 healthy adults to estimate repertoire size and the extent of clonotype sharing between individuals. To increase sequencing depth and limit assay-specific biases, TCR repertoire library preparation and sequencing were carried out by different laboratories using diverse techniques. For each donor, CD4 naive and CD4 memory were each run on three plates, CD8 naive on two plates, and CD8 memory on one plate. Leukapheresis yielded between about 0.9 and 10 billion PBMCs per donor. Study-level results and caveats: Rarefaction of sorted-subset datasets indicated incomplete sequencing despite the large sequencing depth. Across a few donors, around 5% of naive CD4, approximately 4% of naive CD8, 2.3% of memory CD4, and under 0.45% of memory CD8 clonotypes were shared. Only blood was sampled, and tissue TCR repertoires likely differ from those in blood. Because the study included only a small number of donors, the genetic and exposure-history diversity represented was limited. Pairwise subsampling indicated that sequencing depth was expected to affect the degree of clonotype sharing among donors. Larger estimated clonotype richness was generally found for naive subsets than for memory subsets. Higher generation probabilities were observed for clonotypes shared by all four sorted-subset donors than for non-shared clonotypes.

Healthy HIV-negative adults with no recently reported acute infections or vaccinations were included as donors. Only Caucasian adults living in Nashville, Tennessee, USA were represented among the donors. CD4+ T cells were enriched by magnetic negative selection; naive cells were then positively selected on CD45RA, and the negative fraction formed the memory subset. Blood was collected by leukapheresis, and PBMCs were isolated by Ficoll-Histopaque density gradient centrifugation and then cryopreserved in liquid nitrogen vapor phase. Purity and quantity of every magnetically sorted T cell population were checked by analytical flow cytometry. Genomic DNA was isolated from each sorted fraction and quantified by UV absorbance on a Nanodrop 2000c. TCR CDR3 regions were amplified from genomic DNA by multiplex PCR using the deep immunoSEQ assay. Extracted genomic DNA from each cell subset was spread evenly across all wells of several immunoSEQ 96-well plates, with each plate serving as a replicate. For sorted subsets, about 220 ng of genomic DNA, equivalent to some 33,000 T cell genomes, went into each replicate PCR. Purified libraries were measured with a Qubit 3.0 fluorometer, size-checked on a Bioanalyzer 2100, and measured again with the KAPA Library Quantification kit. Each immunoSEQ 96-well plate was sequenced on its own single-read 150-cycle Illumina NextSeq 550 flow cell. Regarding the original processing steps: The immunoSEQ output contained only junctional sequences without quality scores, so filtering could not match that applied to full-length reads. Sequences were annotated with PyIR, a Python wrapper for IgBLAST v1.9, and V/J genes and CDR3 were assigned using IMGT germline references. Any read was removed if the V/J assignment was weak (E-value above 1e-6), the CDR3 was missing, or the read contained stop codons, out-of-frame junctions, or ambiguous translated residues. A V3J clonotype was defined by an identical inferred V gene, J gene, and CDR3 amino acid sequence. Percentage overlap between repertoires was calculated by dividing the number of shared unique clonotypes by the size of the smaller repertoire. RTK rarefaction, the Chao1 estimator, and Recon v2.1 estimates of unobserved clonotypes were used to assess repertoire richness. Generation probabilities were computed with OLGA for all TCRbeta clonotypes obtained by the gDNA method from several donors. TCRdb re-hosts the immuneACCESS table, in-frame sequences only. Its copies lack some clones; in the studies checked, an unresolved V gene accounts for under half of them, and the cause for the rest is not known. The V and J calls and clone size were taken over from that table, and D and trimming were inferred from the DNA. The sample table holds roughly 1.4 million clones, of which just under 99% were seen once. Together, the top ten hold about 0.34% of the sample.

A distance of 9 bases separates the germline ends of V and J, which lose 0 bases and 4 bases respectively. The CDR1 and CDR2 encoded by the germline V gene (reference sequence) are LNHNV and YYDKDF. From the cysteine through the phenylalanine, the CDR3 covers 14 amino acids. Only the CDR3 portion is preserved as DNA: 42 bases, with reading frame beginning at the first base. The V and J segments used are TRBV15 and TRBJ1-2; possibly the D gene is TRBD1, per 5 matching bases. The source is a man under 40 in good health. Sequenced material: naive CD4+ T cells sorted from blood. What the cell subset or site label conveys for this sample: CD45RA+ positively selected. DNA sequence: TGTGCCACCAGCAGAGATCCTCAGGGCTATGGCTACACCTTC. This is translated as CATSRDPQGYGYTF.